This passage covers 31 T cell receptor beta chains from one sample sequenced in a study of blood T cells in healthy people across ages (dated by TCRdb to between 2014 and 2016). Library generation was performed with 5' RACE. The sequencing machine was an Illumina HiSeq 2500. A second PCR of about 7 to 12 cycles was performed with a sample-barcoded 5' primer and a J-beta primer mix. In TCRdb, the public reads were trimmed at Q25 with fastp and aligned with MiXCR, with productive beta chains retained. Here each entry gathers all rows of one CDR3 protein and keeps the most common genes and DNA. Present in this sample are more than 900,000 distinct CDR3 sequences, approximately 32% of which were seen just once. Clones ranked in the top ten supply roughly 10% of the sample. These same data were also listed under a study on T cells of mothers and their children.

Sequencing was done on a sample of blood. The source is a woman aged 40 to 50 in good health.

This clonotype has just a few counts. The V call is TRBV18, the J call TRBJ2-7; 10 bases are a match to TRBD1. This CDR3 contains 18 residues. The germline V gene has CDR1 KGHSH and CDR2 LQKENI. V shed 2 bases, J shed 5 bases, and the junction held 15 bases outside the gene matches. CDR3 loop: CASSPTLAVGTGANEQYF. The CDR3 DNA sequence: TGTGCCAGCTCACCAACTTTGGCGGTTGGGACAGGGGCTAACGAGCAGTACTTC.

This clonotype was counted a few times. The chain couples TRBV7-9 to TRBJ2-7; 7 nucleotides line up with TRBD1. The germline gives CDR1 SEHNR, CDR2 FQNEAQ (reference sequence). V was pared by 5 bases and J by 2 bases, with 6 bases of the junction left unmatched. The CDR3 has 14 amino acids. The CDR3 protein is CASSPDRRTYEQYF. CDR3 DNA: TGTGCCAGCAGCCCGGACAGGCGCACCTACGAGCAGTACTTC.

V and J are TRBV20-1 and TRBJ2-3, with D perhaps being TRBD1 or TRBD2 (5 bases each). Germline-derived CDR1 and CDR2 are DFQATT and SNEGSKA (reference sequence). The length of the CDR3 is 15 residues. The V end was cut by 4 bases, the J end by 2 bases, with 16 bases between. The CDR3 DNA sequence: TGCAGTGCTACCCAGGGACGGGGAGACACAGATACGCAGTATTTT. Protein sequence: CSATQGRGDTDTQYF.

The V and J genes are TRBV5-1 and TRBJ2-5; D possibly matches TRBD1 or TRBD2 (6 bases each). Germline V gene sequence: CDR1 SGHRS, CDR2 YFSETQ. Deletions cut 1 base from V and 4 bases from J, with 14 bases between. The CDR3 sequence is 15 residues long. CDR3 bases: TGCGCCAGCAGCTTGTTACCGGGGGCGAGAGAGACCCAGTACTTC. Its translation is CASSLLPGARETQYF.

Note on this clonotype: Being one base from a much bigger clone, this may be a read error. The chain couples TRBV12-3 or TRBV12-4 to TRBJ2-5, with D possibly being TRBD1 or TRBD2 (5 bases each). CDR3 length equals 13 residues. With 6 bases removed from V and 4 bases from J, the gap between germline ends came to 12 bases. For the CDR3, the DNA is TGTGCCAGCAGGTCCTGGGGGAGAGAGACCCAGTACTTC. Translated: CASRSWGRETQYF.

This clonotype occurred many times. The chain combines TRBV12-3 or TRBV12-4 with TRBJ1-1; tentatively, D is TRBD1 (5 bases). V shed 3 bases and J shed 0 bases, with 11 bases lying between them. The CDR3 is 15 residues long. The CDR3 protein is CASSFRQGLNTEAFF. In nucleotides, the CDR3 is TGTGCCAGCAGTTTTCGGCAGGGATTGAACACTGAAGCTTTCTTT.

The rearrangement links TRBV20-1 to TRBJ1-1; D uncertain. The V gene lost 0 bases and the J gene lost 0 bases, with 17 bases spanning the gap. Looked up from germline, CDR1 is DFQATT and CDR2 is SNEGSKA (reference sequence). The CDR3 runs 17 residues. As DNA, the CDR3 is TGCAGTGCTAGAGATCATCTAAACGTCAGAGTGAACACTGAAGCTTTCTTT. This codes for CSARDHLNVRVNTEAFF.

The chain joins TRBV19 to TRBJ1-5; 9 nucleotides match TRBD1. CDR1 and CDR2 from the germline V gene are LNHDA and SQIVND (reference sequence). The CDR3 has 15 residues. With V trimmed by 3 bases and J by 11 bases, 11 bases remained unmatched. The CDR3, as DNA: TGTGCCAGTAGTATGGGCGGGACAGGGTCCATGACCCAGCATTTT. Protein: CASSMGGTGSMTQHF.

V usage is TRBV20-1 and J usage is TRBJ1-1; the D gene is possibly TRBD1 (5 bases). CDR1 is DFQATT, CDR2 SNEGSKA, per germline (reference sequence). The length of the CDR3 is 14 residues. The V end was cut by 0 bases, the J end by 3 bases, with 11 bases between. The CDR3 coding sequence is TGCAGTGCTAGAGACGGTCTAGGGGACACTGAAGCTTTCTTT. It translates to CSARDGLGDTEAFF.

This clonotype was counted a few times. With a much larger clone just one base away, this may be a read error. The J gene is TRBJ2-3, the V gene TRBV7-9; 8 nucleotides line up with TRBD1. Per the germline V gene, CDR1 is SEHNR and CDR2 is FQNEAQ (reference sequence). There are 14 residues in the CDR3. The CDR3: CASSDDRGTDTRYF. CDR3 DNA: TGTGCCAGCAGTGACGACAGGGGCACAGATACGCGGTATTTT. Full variable domain (outside the CDR3, taken from reference TRBV7-9 and TRBJ2-3): DTGVSQNPRHKITKRGQNVTFRCDPISEHNRLYWYRQTLGQGPEFLTYFQNEAQLEKSRLLSDRFSAERPKGSFSTLEIQRTEQGDSAMYLCASSDDRGTDTRYFGPGTRLTVL.

A remark on this clonotype: A much larger clone is a single base away; this may be a read error. The V and J genes are TRBV12-3 or TRBV12-4 and TRBJ2-7; weak D call: TRBD1 (5 bases). Trimming pared 6 bases from V and 6 bases from J, leaving 18 bases between. The CDR3 sequence is 14 residues long. CDR3 region: CASRFVLGVVEQYF. CDR3 in DNA: TGTGCCAGCAGGTTTGTTCTAGGGGTGGTCGAGCAGTACTTC.

This chain connects TRBV7-2 to TRBJ2-1; TRBD1 aligns across 7 bases. The CDR3 loop spans 13 amino acids. CDR1 SGHTA and CDR2 FQGNSA come from the germline V gene. V was pared by 5 bases and J by 6 bases, with 4 bases of the junction left unmatched. The CDR3 protein is CASSTRQGNEQFF. CDR3 sequence (DNA): TGTGCCAGCAGCACCAGACAGGGCAATGAGCAGTTCTTC. The entire variable domain, with the rest obtained from reference TRBV7-2 and TRBJ2-1, is as follows: GAGVSQSPSNKVTEKGKDVELRCDPISGHTALYWYRQSLGQGLEFLIYFQGNSAPDKSGLPSDRFSAERTGGSVSTLTIQRTQQEDSAVYLCASSTRQGNEQFFGPGTRLTVL.

The sample holds a few counts of this clonotype. The V call is TRBV12-5, the J call TRBJ2-5; D remains unclear. The CDR3 length is 14 residues. The V gene's germline CDR1 is LGHNT and CDR2 FRNRAP. Trimming stripped 1 base from V and 1 base from J, with 7 bases between. The CDR3 nucleotides are TGTGCTAGTGGTTTGGGGGCCAGCCAAGAGACCCAGTACTTC. It yields the protein CASGLGASQETQYF.

The chain has TRBV3-1 and TRBJ2-7; D gene uncertain. The ends were cut back, 4 bases at V and 5 bases at J, with 9 bases in the middle. The germline gives CDR1 LGHDT, CDR2 YNNKEL (reference sequence). The CDR3 runs to 12 residues. The CDR3 nucleotides are TGTGCCAGCAGCCGGCGATACCACGAGCAGTACTTC. It specifies CASSRRYHEQYF.

This clonotype was observed a few times. The chain carries TRBV4-3 and TRBJ1-1; D call uncertain. Deletions cut 3 bases from V and 0 bases from J, with 8 bases between. Germline loops: CDR1 LGHNA, CDR2 YSLEER. The CDR3 has 14 residues. For the CDR3, the DNA is TGCGCCAGCAGCCACCCGGGTTTGAACACTGAAGCTTTCTTT. This encodes CASSHPGLNTEAFF.

This chain connects TRBV2 to TRBJ2-2, with D perhaps TRBD2 (6 bases). Germline V gene data show CDR1 as SNHLY and CDR2 as FYNNEI. V was trimmed by 4 bases and J by 1 base, leaving 10 bases between them. CDR3 length: 15 residues. CDR3 region: CASSGGSGNTGELFF. For the CDR3, the DNA is TGTGCCAGCAGTGGTGGTAGCGGGAACACCGGGGAGCTGTTTTTT.

As regards this clonotype: One end of the junction varies from germline; a read error may be responsible. J is TRBJ1-4 and V is TRBV5-1; D unclear. The CDR3 has 11 amino acids. From germline, CDR1 is SGHRS and CDR2 YFSETQ. The CDR3 DNA is TGCGCCAGCAGCGACAATGAAAGACTGTTTTTT. It yields the protein CASSDNERLFF.

This clonotype has just a few counts. J is TRBJ2-1 and V is TRBV28, with no clear D. V was trimmed by 1 base and J by 6 bases, leaving 7 bases between them. This CDR3 region has 13 residues. The V gene's germline CDR1 is MDHEN and CDR2 SYDVKM. CDR3 sequence reads: CASSLSGSNEQFF. The CDR3 DNA sequence: TGTGCCAGCAGTTTATCTGGATCCAATGAGCAGTTCTTC.

V and J are TRBV24-1 and TRBJ2-1; 8 nucleotides agree with TRBD1. Germline CDR1 reads KGHDR; CDR2 reads SFDVKD. V lost 4 bases and J lost 3; bases outside the gene matches: 7. The CDR3 has 16 amino acids. For the CDR3, the DNA is TGTGCCACCAGTGAATCCGACAGGGGTTACTACAATGAGCAGTTCTTC. It translates to CATSESDRGYYNEQFF.

In this sample, this clonotype turned up once. J is TRBJ2-3 and V is TRBV20-1; 9 bases map to TRBD1. Per germline, CDR1 DFQATT and CDR2 SNEGSKA (reference sequence). With V trimmed by 6 bases and J by 3 bases, 7 bases remained unmatched. The CDR3 is made up of 14 amino acids. CDR3 nucleotides: TGCAGTGCGGTACAGGGGGCGCCGACAGATACGCAGTATTTT. Translation: CSAVQGAPTDTQYF.

The chain carries TRBV9 and TRBJ1-1, with TRBD1 identical over 11 bases. V shed 0 bases and J 5 bases; nucleotides not matched to a gene: 3. Per the germline V gene, CDR1 is SGDLS and CDR2 is YYNGEE. The CDR3 covers 15 residues. CDR3 loop: CASSVAGTGGTEAFF. The CDR3 DNA reads TGTGCCAGCAGCGTAGCTGGGACAGGGGGTACTGAAGCTTTCTTT.

The rearrangement joins TRBV19 to TRBJ1-5; 7 positions match TRBD1. Germline V gene sequence: CDR1 LNHDA, CDR2 SQIVND (reference sequence). V trimming: 7 bases; J trimming: 1 base; junction bases outside the gene matches: 16. This CDR3 comprises 18 residues. The chain's CDR3 is CASTDWGKGAASNQPQHF. The CDR3 nucleotides read TGTGCCAGTACTGATTGGGGAAAGGGGGCGGCCAGCAATCAGCCCCAGCATTTT.

The rearrangement links TRBV5-6 to TRBJ2-1; 9 nucleotides align to TRBD1. The CDR3 contains 14 residues. The junction had 12 bases not matched to a gene; V was cut back by 4 bases and J by 13 bases. In germline, CDR1 is SGHDT, CDR2 YYEEEE. As DNA, the CDR3 is TGTGCCAGCAGCCTACAGGGGGCAAAAGAGACCCAGTTCTTC. Protein product: CASSLQGAKETQFF. Complete variable domain (other parts from reference TRBV5-6 and TRBJ2-1): DAGVTQSPTHLIKTRGQQVTLRCSPKSGHDTVSWYQQALGQGPQFIFQYYEEEERQRGNFPDRFSGHQFPNYSSELNVNALLLGDSALYLCASSLQGAKETQFFGPGTRLTVL.

This CDR3 is CASLASGPGANVLTF. CDR3 nucleotide sequence: TGTGCCAGCCTCGCGTCAGGGCCTGGGGCCAACGTCCTGACTTTC. The chain has TRBV28 and TRBJ2-6, with D perhaps matching TRBD1 (5 bases). Germline lookup yields CDR1 MDHEN and CDR2 SYDVKM. The CDR3 is 15 residues long. V was cut by 8 bases and J by 2 bases, with 13 bases left in between.

This clonotype was seen a handful of times. The rearrangement links TRBV12-3 or TRBV12-4 to TRBJ1-2; perhaps TRBD1 as D (5 bases). The germline V and J ends were trimmed by 3 bases and 13 bases, with 12 bases remaining between them. CDR3 length: 11 amino acids. This CDR3 reads CASSLSGTITF. The CDR3 nucleotides read TGTGCCAGCAGTTTGAGCGGGACCATCACCTTC.

This clonotype was seen repeatedly, ten times or more. The CDR3 sequence is CSANSGAADTQYF. Written as DNA, the CDR3 is TGCAGTGCTAACAGCGGGGCGGCAGATACGCAGTATTTT. The V call is TRBV20-1, the J call TRBJ2-3; 7 bases are a match to TRBD2. Germline-derived CDR1 and CDR2 are DFQATT and SNEGSKA (reference sequence). The CDR3 is 13 amino acids. After removal of 4 bases from V and 4 bases from J, the junction contained 5 bases not matched to a gene.

This sequence joins TRBV4-2 and TRBJ2-1, with 14 bases lining up with TRBD2. V gave up 1 base and J gave up 1 base; unmatched junction bases: 6. The CDR3 has 19 residues. Germline CDR1 reads LGHNA; CDR2 reads YNFKEQ. The CDR3 DNA follows: TGTGCCAGCAGCCAAGGGGGACTAGCGGGGGTAGGGTCCTACAATGAGCAGTTCTTC. Translated: CASSQGGLAGVGSYNEQFF.

V usage is TRBV4-3 and J usage is TRBJ1-5; tentatively, D is TRBD1 (5 bases). The germline V and J ends were trimmed by 0 bases and 0 bases, with 9 bases remaining between them. From germline, CDR1 is LGHNA and CDR2 YSLEER. CDR3 length equals 16 residues. The CDR3 DNA reads as TGCGCCAGCAGCCAAGACGTCGGGACTAGCAATCAGCCCCAGCATTTT. It translates to CASSQDVGTSNQPQHF.

J is TRBJ1-5 and V is TRBV28, with D unclear. The CDR3 length is 16 residues. The V and J ends lost 3 bases and 2 bases respectively, with 14 bases between them. The V gene's germline CDR1 is MDHEN and CDR2 SYDVKM. CDR3 nucleotides: TGTGCCAGCAGTTTTAAGGACCGGGCTGGCAATCAGCCCCAGCATTTT. Encoded protein: CASSFKDRAGNQPQHF.

V and J are TRBV28 and TRBJ2-2; D not certain. The V gene lost 4 bases and the J gene lost 0 bases, with 18 bases spanning the gap. The CDR3 covers 18 residues. CDR1 is MDHEN, CDR2 SYDVKM, per germline. The CDR3 region is CASSSPLRTRPNTGELFF. The CDR3 coding sequence is TGTGCCAGCAGTTCCCCACTGCGGACCCGACCGAACACCGGGGAGCTGTTTTTT.

J is TRBJ2-7 and V is TRBV18; no clear D gene. Germline CDR1 KGHSH, CDR2 LQKENI. CDR3 size: 13 residues. V was trimmed by 5 bases and J by 5 bases, leaving 13 bases between them. CDR3 protein: CASSGSPKDEQYF. The CDR3 DNA sequence: TGTGCCAGCTCAGGGTCCCCTAAGGACGAGCAGTACTTC.